This T cell receptor (beta chain) appears in the sequencing data of a study of cytomegalovirus exposure and HLA in healthy donors. In germline, CDR1 is LGHNA, CDR2 YNFKEQ. The junction had 1 base not matched to a gene; V was cut back by 3 bases and J by 1 base. The CDR3 is 15 residues long. PCR primers comprised 60 Vbeta and 13 Jbeta primers. Sequencing was performed with immunoSEQ multiplex PCR; in TCRdb, only in-frame clones are kept and a portion is missing. The sample has about 120,000 clones; 65% to 75% are singletons. The sample comprised PBMCs. The chain couples TRBV4-2 to TRBJ2-4, with 9 bases lining up with TRBD2. This sequence originates from a man aged 30-40 years in good health and CMV-seropositive. The CDR3 reads CASSQGLAAKNIQYF. The CDR3 DNA follows: TGTGCCAGCAGCCAGGGACTAGCTGCCAAAAACATTCAGTACTTC.